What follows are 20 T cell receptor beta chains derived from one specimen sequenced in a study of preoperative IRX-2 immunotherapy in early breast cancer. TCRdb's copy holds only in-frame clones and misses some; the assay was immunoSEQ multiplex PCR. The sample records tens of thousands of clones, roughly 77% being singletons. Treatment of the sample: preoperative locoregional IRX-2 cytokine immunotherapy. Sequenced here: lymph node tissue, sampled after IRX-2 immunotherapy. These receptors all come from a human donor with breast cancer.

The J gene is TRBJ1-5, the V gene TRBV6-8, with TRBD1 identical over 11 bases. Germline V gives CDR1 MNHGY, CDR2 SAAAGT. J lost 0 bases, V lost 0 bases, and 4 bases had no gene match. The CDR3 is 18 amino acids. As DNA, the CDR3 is TGTGCCAGCAGTTACTCGGACAGGGGGCGGTTTAGCAATCAGCCCCAGCATTTT. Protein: CASSYSDRGRFSNQPQHF.

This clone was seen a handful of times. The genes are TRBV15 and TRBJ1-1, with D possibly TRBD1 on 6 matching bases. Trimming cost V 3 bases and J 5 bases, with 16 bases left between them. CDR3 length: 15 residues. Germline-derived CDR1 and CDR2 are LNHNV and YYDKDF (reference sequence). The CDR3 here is CATSRRSRGGTEAFF. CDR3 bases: TGTGCCACCAGCAGGAGGTCCAGGGGCGGTACTGAAGCTTTCTTT.

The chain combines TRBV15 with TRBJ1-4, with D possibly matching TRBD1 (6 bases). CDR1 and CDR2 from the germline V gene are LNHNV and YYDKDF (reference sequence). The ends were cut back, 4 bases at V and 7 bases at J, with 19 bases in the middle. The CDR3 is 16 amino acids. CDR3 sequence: CATSNPRGARPEKLFF. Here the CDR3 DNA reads TGTGCCACCAGCAACCCCAGGGGCGCGCGCCCTGAAAAACTGTTTTTT.

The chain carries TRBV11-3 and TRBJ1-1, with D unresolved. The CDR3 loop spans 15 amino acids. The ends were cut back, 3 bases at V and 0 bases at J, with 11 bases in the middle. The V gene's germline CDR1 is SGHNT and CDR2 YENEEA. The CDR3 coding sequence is TGTGCCAGCAGCTTTGAAACAGTAATGAACACTGAAGCTTTCTTT. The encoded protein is CASSFETVMNTEAFF.

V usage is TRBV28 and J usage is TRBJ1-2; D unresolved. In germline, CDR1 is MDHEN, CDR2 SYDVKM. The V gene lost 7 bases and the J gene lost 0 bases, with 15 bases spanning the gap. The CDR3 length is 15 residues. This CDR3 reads CASNPSRVPNYGYTF. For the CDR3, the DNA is TGTGCCAGCAATCCATCCCGGGTTCCTAACTATGGCTACACCTTC.

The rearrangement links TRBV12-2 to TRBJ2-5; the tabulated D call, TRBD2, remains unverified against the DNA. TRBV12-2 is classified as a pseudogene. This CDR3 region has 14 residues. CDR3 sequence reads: CATARGAPTETQYF. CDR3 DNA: TGTGCCACCGCGCGGGGTGCCCCCACGGAGACCCAGTACTTC.

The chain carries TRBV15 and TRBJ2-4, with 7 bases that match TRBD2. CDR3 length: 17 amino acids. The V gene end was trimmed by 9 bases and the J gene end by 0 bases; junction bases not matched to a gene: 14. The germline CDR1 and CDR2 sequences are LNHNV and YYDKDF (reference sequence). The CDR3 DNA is TGTGCCACGGGGTCCTGGGACTACCTCATAGCCAAAAACATTCAGTACTTC. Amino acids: CATGSWDYLIAKNIQYF.

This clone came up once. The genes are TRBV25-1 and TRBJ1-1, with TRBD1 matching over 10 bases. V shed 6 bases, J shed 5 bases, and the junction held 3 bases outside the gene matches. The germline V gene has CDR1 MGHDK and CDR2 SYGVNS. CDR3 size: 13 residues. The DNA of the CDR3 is TGTGCCAGCAGGGGACAGGGGATAACTGAAGCTTTCTTT. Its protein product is CASRGQGITEAFF.

The CDR3 region has the DNA TGTGCCAGTCAACCGACAGGGAACTCTGGAAACACCATATATTTT. Translating it yields CASQPTGNSGNTIYF. The chain recombines TRBV19 with TRBJ1-3, with 7 bases identical to TRBD1. The CDR3 is 15 residues long. Per the germline V gene, CDR1 is LNHDA and CDR2 is SQIVND (reference sequence). Unmatched junction bases numbered 7, after V lost 8 bases and J lost 0 bases.

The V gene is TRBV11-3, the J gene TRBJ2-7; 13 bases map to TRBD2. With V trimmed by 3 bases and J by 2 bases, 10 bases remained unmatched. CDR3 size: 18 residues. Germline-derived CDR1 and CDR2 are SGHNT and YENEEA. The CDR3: CASSFRTSGSPLAYEQYF. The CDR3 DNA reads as TGTGCCAGCAGCTTTCGGACTAGCGGGAGTCCCTTAGCCTACGAGCAGTACTTC. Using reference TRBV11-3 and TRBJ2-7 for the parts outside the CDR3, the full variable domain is EAGVVQSPRYKIIEKKQPVAFWCNPISGHNTLYWYLQNLGQGPELLIRYENEEAVDDSQLPKDRFSAERLKGVDSTLKIQPAELGDSAVYLCASSFRTSGSPLAYEQYFGPGTRLTVT.

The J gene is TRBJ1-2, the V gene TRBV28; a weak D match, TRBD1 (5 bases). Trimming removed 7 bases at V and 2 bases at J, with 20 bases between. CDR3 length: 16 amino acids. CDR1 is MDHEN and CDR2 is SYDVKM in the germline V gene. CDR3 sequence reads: CASKGTGTSRNYGYTF. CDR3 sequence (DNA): TGTGCCAGCAAAGGGACCGGTACATCCCGAAACTATGGCTACACCTTC.

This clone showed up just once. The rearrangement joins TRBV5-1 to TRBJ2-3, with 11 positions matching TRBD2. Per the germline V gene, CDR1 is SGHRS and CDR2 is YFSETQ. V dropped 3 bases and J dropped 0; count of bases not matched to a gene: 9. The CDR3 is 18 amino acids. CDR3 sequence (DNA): TGCGCCAGCAGCTCCCTAGCGGGGGGCACCCCGAGCACAGATACGCAGTATTTT. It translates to CASSSLAGGTPSTDTQYF.

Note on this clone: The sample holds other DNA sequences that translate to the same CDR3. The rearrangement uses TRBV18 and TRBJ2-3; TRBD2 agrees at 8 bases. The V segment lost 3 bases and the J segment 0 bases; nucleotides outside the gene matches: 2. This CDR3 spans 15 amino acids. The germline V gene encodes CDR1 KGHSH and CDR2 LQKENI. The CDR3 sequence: CASSPAGGSTDTQYF. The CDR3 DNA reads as TGTGCCAGCTCACCGGCGGGGGGAAGCACAGATACGCAGTATTTT.

The CDR3 DNA sequence: TGTGCCACTGGGACGGGATCAACTAATGAAAAACTGTTTTTT. As protein: CATGTGSTNEKLFF. The genes are TRBV6-8 and TRBJ1-4; D is perhaps TRBD1 (5 bases). Germline V gives CDR1 MNHGY, CDR2 SAAAGT. The CDR3 length is 14 residues. V lost 10 bases, J lost 0 bases, and 12 bases lay in between.

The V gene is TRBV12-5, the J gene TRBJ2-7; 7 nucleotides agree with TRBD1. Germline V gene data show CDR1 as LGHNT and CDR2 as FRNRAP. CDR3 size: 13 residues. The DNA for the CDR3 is TGTGCCAGTACCCGGGACAGTGACTACGAGCAGTACTTC. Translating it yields CASTRDSDYEQYF.

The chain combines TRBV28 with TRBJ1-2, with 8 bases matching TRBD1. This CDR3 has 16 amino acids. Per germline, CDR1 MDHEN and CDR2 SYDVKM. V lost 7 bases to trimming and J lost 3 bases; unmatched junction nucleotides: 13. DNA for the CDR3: TGTGCCAGCAAATTTGCCCCGGGACAGGCCGACTATGGCTACACCTTC. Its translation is CASKFAPGQADYGYTF.

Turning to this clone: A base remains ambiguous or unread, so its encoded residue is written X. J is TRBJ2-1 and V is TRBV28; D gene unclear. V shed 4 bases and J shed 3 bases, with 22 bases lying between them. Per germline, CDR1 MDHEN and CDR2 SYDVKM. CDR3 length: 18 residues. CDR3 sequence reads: CASSYTFALIYXYNEQFF. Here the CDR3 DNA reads TGTGCCAGCAGTTACACCTTTGCCCTGATCTACTYCTACAATGAGCAGTTCTTC.

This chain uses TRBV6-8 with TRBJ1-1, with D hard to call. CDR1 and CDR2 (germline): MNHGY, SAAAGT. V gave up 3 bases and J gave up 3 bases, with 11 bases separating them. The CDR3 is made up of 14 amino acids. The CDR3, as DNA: TGTGCCAGCAGTTATCGGACCCGGGACACTGAAGCTTTCTTT. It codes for CASSYRTRDTEAFF.

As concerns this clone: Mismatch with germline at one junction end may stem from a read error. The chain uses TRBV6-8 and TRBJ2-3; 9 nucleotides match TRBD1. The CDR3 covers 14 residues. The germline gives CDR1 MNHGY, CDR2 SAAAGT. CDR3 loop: CAISFTGGLDTQYF. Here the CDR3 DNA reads TGTGCCATCAGTTTTACAGGGGGCTTAGATACGCAGTATTTT.

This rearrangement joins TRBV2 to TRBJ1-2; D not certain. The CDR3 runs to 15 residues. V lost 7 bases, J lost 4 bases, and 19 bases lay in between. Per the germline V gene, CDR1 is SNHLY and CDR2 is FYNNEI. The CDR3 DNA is TGTGCCAGCAATTCAGTCGGGCAGGTGATCTATGGCTACACCTTC. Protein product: CASNSVGQVIYGYTF.